Below, 7 T cell receptor beta chains from the same sample are listed, as sequenced in a study of graft-versus-host responses after intestinal transplantation. The protocol was immunoSEQ multiplex PCR, while the TCRdb copy is restricted to in-frame clones and leaves out a portion. The sample consists of some 12,000 clones, nearly 95% of them appearing once. The material sequenced was PBMCs, taken 109 to 110 days after intestinal transplant. The receptors derive from a human patient who received an intestinal transplant, so some T cells may come from the graft donor.

The rearrangement uses TRBV5-1 and TRBJ2-7, with unresolved D. CDR1 is SGHRS, CDR2 YFSETQ, per germline. The CDR3 runs to 15 residues. The V end lost 0 bases, the J end lost 0 bases, and 10 bases lay between the germline ends. CDR3 loop: CASSLEGLISYEQYF. CDR3 sequence (DNA): TGCGCCAGCAGCTTGGAAGGATTAATCTCCTACGAGCAGTACTTC.

The J gene is TRBJ2-3, the V gene TRBV5-1; no firm D call. The V gene lost 8 bases and the J gene lost 2 bases, with 9 bases spanning the gap. This CDR3 is built from 12 residues. Germline values: CDR1 SGHRS, CDR2 YFSETQ. CDR3 nucleotide sequence: TGCGCCAGTCGGACGGACACAGATACGCAGTATTTT. Translating gives CASRTDTDTQYF. Using reference TRBV5-1 and TRBJ2-3 for the parts outside the CDR3, the full variable domain is KAGVTQTPRYLIKTRGQQVTLSCSPISGHRSVSWYQQTPGQGLQFLFEYFSETQRNKGNFPGRFSGRQFSNSRSEMNVSTLELGDSALYLCASRTDTDTQYFGPGTRLTVL.

For this clone: Other DNA sequences in the sample encode the same CDR3. The rearrangement joins TRBV27 to TRBJ2-5, with D unclear. This CDR3 region has 12 residues. Germline values: CDR1 MNHEY, CDR2 SMNVEV (reference sequence). V shed 6 bases and J shed 3 bases, with 8 bases lying between them. The CDR3 sequence is CASSHAKETQYF. As DNA, the CDR3 is TGTGCCAGCAGCCATGCGAAAGAGACCCAGTACTTC.

The chain recombines TRBV6-5 with TRBJ2-1; 11 positions agree with TRBD2. CDR3 length equals 16 residues. Losses at the gene ends were 2 bases for V and 4 bases for J; bases not matched to a gene: 4. The germline V gene has CDR1 MNHEY and CDR2 SVGAGI. In DNA, the CDR3 is TGTGCCAGCAGTTACCGTTTAGCGGGAGGGTACAATGAGCAGTTCTTC. Amino acids: CASSYRLAGGYNEQFF.

V and J are TRBV10-2 and TRBJ2-1, with 10 bases matching TRBD1. Germline V lookup: CDR1 WSHSY, CDR2 SAAADI. The CDR3 totals 15 residues. Trimming removed 7 bases from V and 4 bases from J; junction bases left unmatched: 7. CDR3 nucleotides: TGCGCCAGCAATGCCGGGACAGGGGATTACAATGAGCAGTTCTTC. It specifies CASNAGTGDYNEQFF.

V gene TRBV28 combines with J gene TRBJ2-1; D not resolved. The CDR3 is 14 residues long. The germline V and J ends were trimmed by 8 bases and 0 bases, with 11 bases remaining between them. The germline CDR1 and CDR2 sequences are MDHEN and SYDVKM. CDR3 in amino acids: CASVRELSYNEQFF. Here the CDR3 DNA reads TGTGCCAGCGTAAGGGAACTCTCCTACAATGAGCAGTTCTTC.

The V and J genes are TRBV15 and TRBJ2-5, with 13 bases matching TRBD2. The CDR3 contains 17 residues. Germline values: CDR1 LNHNV, CDR2 YYDKDF (reference sequence). Losses at the gene ends were 0 bases for V and 5 bases for J; bases not matched to a gene: 6. CDR3 coding DNA: TGTGCCACCAGCAGAGATTTACTAGCGGGAGGGGATGAGACCCAGTACTTC. Protein sequence: CATSRDLLAGGDETQYF.